The 15 T cell receptor beta chains reported below all come from one sample, sequenced in a study of metastatic and nonmetastatic thyroid tumors. TCRdb used MiXCR to call clones anew from the PCR reads. There are just over 15,000 clones in the sample; approximately 35% occur only once, and about 11% lies in the top ten. Thyroid surgery was performed in patients who had received no treatment beforehand. The material sequenced was tumor tissue. All receptors come from a male donor with papillary thyroid cancer or a benign thyroid nodule (not recorded which). Some clones in this sample may be carry-over from other donors' samples.

The J gene is TRBJ1-2, the V gene TRBV20-1, with a weak D call TRBD1 (5 bases). Deletions cut 6 bases from V and 5 bases from J, with 16 bases between. The CDR3 has 13 residues. Germline CDR1 and CDR2: DFQATT and SNEGSKA (reference sequence). CDR3 residues: CSATPGLSYGYTF. As DNA, the CDR3 is TGCAGTGCCACACCGGGGCTGTCATATGGCTACACCTTC.

The rearrangement links TRBV19 to TRBJ1-2; 9 bases align to TRBD1. Germline V CDR1 and CDR2: LNHDA, SQIVND (reference sequence). The CDR3 totals 15 residues. The ends lost 3 bases at V and 5 bases at J; junction bases unmatched: 7. The CDR3 spells CASSINTGTGYGYTF. Here the CDR3 DNA reads TGTGCCAGTAGTATTAACACCGGGACAGGGTATGGCTACACCTTC.

This clone appeared many times. The sample has other DNA sequences that encode this CDR3 too. The rearrangement joins TRBV15 to TRBJ2-1; 11 bases match TRBD2. This CDR3 comprises 18 residues. The germline V gene encodes CDR1 LNHNV and CDR2 YYDKDF (reference sequence). V gave up 3 bases and J gave up 5 bases; unmatched junction bases: 12. The DNA for the CDR3 is TGTGCCACCAGCAGGAATACGCACCTAGCGGGGGGCGACAATGAGCAGTTCTTC. Its protein is CATSRNTHLAGGDNEQFF.

This clone was observed a few times. The V and J genes are TRBV6-2 or TRBV6-3 and TRBJ1-6, with D uncertain. Deletions cut 6 bases from V and 10 bases from J, with 16 bases between. Germline lookup yields CDR1 MNHEY and CDR2 SVGEGT. The CDR3 has 14 amino acids. The chain's CDR3 is CASSPGEVSSPLHF. CDR3 DNA: TGTGCCAGCAGCCCCGGGGAAGTCTCGTCACCCCTCCACTTT.

This clone has ten or more counts. The rearrangement links TRBV6-1 to TRBJ2-3, with 7 nucleotides matching TRBD1. Trimming took 10 bases from V and 0 from J; bases not matched to a gene: 13. The CDR3 has 16 residues. Germline V gene data show CDR1 as MNHNS and CDR2 as SASEGT. CDR3: CATPYRPGQSTDTQYF. The CDR3 DNA reads as TGTGCCACTCCCTACCGCCCGGGACAGAGCACAGATACGCAGTATTTT.

Only a few counts were recorded for this clone. The chain recombines TRBV2 with TRBJ1-2, with D hard to call. The V gene lost 4 bases and the J gene lost 2 bases, with 14 bases spanning the gap. This CDR3 has 15 amino acids. Germline V gene data show CDR1 as SNHLY and CDR2 as FYNNEI. The CDR3 bases are TGTGCCAGCAGTGCCGACCTTAACAGAAACTATGGCTACACCTTC. It is translated as CASSADLNRNYGYTF.

This clone was observed at least ten times. The junction departs from the called germline gene at one end, perhaps through a read error. J is TRBJ2-1 and V is TRBV3-1; 11 bases line up with TRBD2. CDR3 length equals 15 residues. Germline CDR1 LGHDT, CDR2 YNNKEL (reference sequence). The CDR3 nucleotides are TGTGCCAGCGGGGGAATAGCGGGAGGGGACAATGGGCAGTTCTTC. Protein product: CASGGIAGGDNGQFF.

Judged by abundance, this clone is medium-sized (0.01 to 0.1%). The chain has TRBV20-1 and TRBJ2-7; D not certain. Looked up from germline, CDR1 is DFQATT and CDR2 is SNEGSKA (reference sequence). The CDR3 has 13 amino acids. V gave up 3 bases and J gave up 5 bases, with 14 bases separating them. CDR3 DNA: TGCAGTGCTAGTTACGTAGGGTTAGACGAGCAGTACTTC. It translates to CSASYVGLDEQYF.

The chain carries TRBV9 and TRBJ1-1; the D is unclear. The CDR3 is made up of 14 amino acids. From germline, CDR1 is SGDLS and CDR2 YYNGEE. V lost 3 bases to trimming and J lost 7 bases, with 16 bases between them. This CDR3 reads CASSARAIEREAFF. The CDR3 nucleotides read TGTGCCAGCAGCGCACGGGCCATTGAGCGTGAAGCTTTCTTT. The full variable domain, in which reference TRBV9 and TRBJ1-1 provide the parts outside the CDR3, is DSGVTQTPKHLITATGQRVTLRCSPRSGDLSVYWYQQSLDQGLQFLIQYYNGEERAKGNILERFSAQQFPDLHSELNLSSLELGDSALYFCASSARAIEREAFFGQGTRLTVV.

In this sample, this clone turned up many times. In DNA, the CDR3 is TGCAGTGCCGCGGACTGGGGAGAGACCCAGTACTTC. It is translated as CSAADWGETQYF. V usage is TRBV20-1 and J usage is TRBJ2-5; possible D gene TRBD2, 5 bases. This CDR3 comprises 12 residues. Germline V CDR1 and CDR2: DFQATT, SNEGSKA (reference sequence). Trimming removed 6 bases at V and 4 bases at J, with 12 bases between.

Ten or more counts support this clone. This sequence joins TRBV19 and TRBJ2-7; no definite D call. The CDR3 spans 16 residues. Per germline, CDR1 LNHDA and CDR2 SQIVND (reference sequence). V shed 2 bases and J shed 4 bases, with 18 bases lying between them. CDR3 loop: CASSIRSPKTWYEQYF. The CDR3 region has the DNA TGTGCCAGTAGTATACGTAGCCCGAAGACGTGGTACGAGCAGTACTTC.

V gene TRBV18 combines with J gene TRBJ2-3; the D is unclear. Trimming removed 0 bases from V and 6 bases from J, with 4 bases in between. The CDR3 extends over 12 amino acids. Per germline, CDR1 KGHSH and CDR2 LQKENI. The CDR3 spells CASSPPGDTQYF. DNA for the CDR3: TGTGCCAGCTCACCACCGGGGGATACGCAGTATTTT.

This clone was observed many times. The genes are TRBV4-2 and TRBJ2-7; possible D gene TRBD2, 6 bases. The germline V gene has CDR1 LGHNA and CDR2 YNFKEQ. This CDR3 is built from 16 residues. V was trimmed by 4 bases and J by 7 bases, leaving 23 bases between them. The CDR3 sequence is CASSRQIDGGRGEQYF. DNA of the CDR3: TGTGCCAGCAGCCGCCAGATCGACGGGGGTCGAGGGGAGCAGTACTTC.

The table lists this clone with many counts. Other DNA sequences of this sample code for an identical CDR3. V and J are TRBV6-5 and TRBJ2-5, with 11 bases that match TRBD1. CDR3 size: 16 residues. Germline CDR1 MNHEY, CDR2 SVGAGI. V lost 1 base and J lost 3; bases outside the gene matches: 4. The CDR3 is CASSYWGTGGEETQYF. In DNA form, the CDR3 reads TGTGCCAGCAGTTACTGGGGGACAGGGGGTGAAGAGACCCAGTACTTC.

The V call is TRBV2, the J call TRBJ2-7; TRBD1 agrees at 9 bases. The trim removed 6 bases at V and 7 bases at J, leaving 7 bases unmatched. Germline CDR1 reads SNHLY; CDR2 reads FYNNEI. The CDR3 runs to 13 residues. CDR3 in DNA: TGTGCCAGCAGGGTACAGGGGGCGGGTGAGCAGTACTTC. Protein sequence: CASRVQGAGEQYF.